This T cell receptor (beta chain) was found in a study of blood T cell repertoires in COVID-19. As for the study in general: Donors in the United States, Italy and Spain gave samples during acute or convalescent COVID-19. T cells, B-cell-depleted T cells, or PBMCs provided the cDNA or gDNA that served as material.

Authors' processing steps: For nucleated cells, counts were estimated from reference gene primer amplification. Clones were read by immunoSEQ multiplex PCR, and TCRdb kept only the in-frame ones, dropping some. Clonal size and the V and J genes are those of that table, whereas D and trimming came from the DNA. The table records about 200,000 clones, approximately 85% of them present only once. The ends lost 0 bases at V and 7 bases at J; junction bases unmatched: 16. Germline V gene lookup returns CDR1 SGHRS and CDR2 YFSETQ. CDR3 size: 18 residues. The sequenced material came from peripheral blood. The chain joins TRBV5-1 to TRBJ2-1, with 7 bases that match TRBD2. The TCR was taken from an elderly woman with acute or convalescent COVID-19. Here the CDR3 reads CASSLVVWGEGRDNEQFF. In DNA form, the CDR3 reads TGCGCCAGCAGCTTGGTTGTTTGGGGGGAGGGCCGAGATAATGAGCAGTTCTTC. Complete variable domain (other parts from reference TRBV5-1 and TRBJ2-1): KAGVTQTPRYLIKTRGQQVTLSCSPISGHRSVSWYQQTPGQGLQFLFEYFSETQRNKGNFPGRFSGRQFSNSRSEMNVSTLELGDSALYLCASSLVVWGEGRDNEQFFGPGTRLTVL.